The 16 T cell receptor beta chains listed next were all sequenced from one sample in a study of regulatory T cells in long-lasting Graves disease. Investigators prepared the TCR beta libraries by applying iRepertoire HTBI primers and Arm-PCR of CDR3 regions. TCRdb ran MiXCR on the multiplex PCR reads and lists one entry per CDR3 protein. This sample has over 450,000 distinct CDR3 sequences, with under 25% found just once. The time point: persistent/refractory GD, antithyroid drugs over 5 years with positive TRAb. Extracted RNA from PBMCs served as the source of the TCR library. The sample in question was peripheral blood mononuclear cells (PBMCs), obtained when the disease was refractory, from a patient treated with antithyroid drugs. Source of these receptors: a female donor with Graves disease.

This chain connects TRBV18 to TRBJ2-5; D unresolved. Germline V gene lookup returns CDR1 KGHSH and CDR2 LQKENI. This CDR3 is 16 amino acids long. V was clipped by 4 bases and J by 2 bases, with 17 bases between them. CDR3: CASSLAEGPTQETQYF. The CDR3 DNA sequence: TGTGCCAGCTCACTGGCTGAAGGACCCACACAAGAGACCCAGTACTTC.

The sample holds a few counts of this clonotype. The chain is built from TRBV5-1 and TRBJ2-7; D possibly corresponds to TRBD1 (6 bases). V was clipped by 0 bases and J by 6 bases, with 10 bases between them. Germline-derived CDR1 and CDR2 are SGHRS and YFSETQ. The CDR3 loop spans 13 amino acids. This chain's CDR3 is CASSLEGEGEQYF. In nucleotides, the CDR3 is TGCGCCAGCAGCTTGGAGGGGGAAGGCGAGCAGTACTTC.

CDR3 sequence: CASSLFGPPSGSGEQFF. The CDR3 DNA sequence: TGTGCCAGCAGCTTATTTGGTCCTCCTAGCGGGAGTGGTGAGCAGTTCTTC. This rearrangement joins TRBV7-9 to TRBJ2-1; 10 bases line up with TRBD2. V was pared by 2 bases and J by 9 bases, with 13 bases of the junction left unmatched. This CDR3 region has 17 residues. Germline V gives CDR1 SEHNR, CDR2 FQNEAQ (reference sequence). The variable domain in full, completed from reference TRBV7-9 and TRBJ2-1, reads DTGVSQNPRHKITKRGQNVTFRCDPISEHNRLYWYRQTLGQGPEFLTYFQNEAQLEKSRLLSDRFSAERPKGSFSTLEIQRTEQGDSAMYLCASSLFGPPSGSGEQFFGPGTRLTVL.

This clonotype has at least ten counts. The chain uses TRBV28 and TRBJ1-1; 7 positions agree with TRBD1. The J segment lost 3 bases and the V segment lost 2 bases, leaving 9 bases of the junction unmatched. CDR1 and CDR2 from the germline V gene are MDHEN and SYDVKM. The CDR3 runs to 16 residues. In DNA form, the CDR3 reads TGTGCCAGCAGTTTACCGGGACAGAGTTTTTACACTGAAGCTTTCTTT. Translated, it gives CASSLPGQSFYTEAFF.

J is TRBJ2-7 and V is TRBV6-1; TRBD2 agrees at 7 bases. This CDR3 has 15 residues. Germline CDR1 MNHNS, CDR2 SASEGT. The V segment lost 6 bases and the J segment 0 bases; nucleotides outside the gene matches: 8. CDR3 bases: TGTGCCAGCAGACCTGTAGCGGGCAGCTCCTACGAGCAGTACTTC. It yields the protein CASRPVAGSSYEQYF.

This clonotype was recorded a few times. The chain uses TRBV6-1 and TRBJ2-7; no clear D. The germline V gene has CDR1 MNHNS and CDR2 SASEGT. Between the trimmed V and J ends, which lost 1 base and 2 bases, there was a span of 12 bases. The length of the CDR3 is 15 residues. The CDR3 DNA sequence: TGTGCCAGCAGTGAAGGTGGTGGAAGCGCCTACGAGCAGTACTTC. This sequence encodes CASSEGGGSAYEQYF.

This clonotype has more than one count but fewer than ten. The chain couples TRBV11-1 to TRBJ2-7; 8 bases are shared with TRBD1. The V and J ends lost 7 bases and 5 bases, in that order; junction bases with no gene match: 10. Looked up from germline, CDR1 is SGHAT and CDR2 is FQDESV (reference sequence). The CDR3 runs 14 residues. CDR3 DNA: TGTGCCAGCACCCCGACAGGGGTTTTCCACGAGCAGTACTTC. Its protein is CASTPTGVFHEQYF.

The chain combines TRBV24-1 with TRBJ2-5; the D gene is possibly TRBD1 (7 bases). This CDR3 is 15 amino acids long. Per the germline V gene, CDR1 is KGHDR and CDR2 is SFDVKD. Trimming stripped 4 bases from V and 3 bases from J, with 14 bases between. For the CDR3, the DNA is TGTGCCACCAGTGACTGGGGCAGGGGGGAAGAGACCCAGTACTTC. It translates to CATSDWGRGEETQYF.

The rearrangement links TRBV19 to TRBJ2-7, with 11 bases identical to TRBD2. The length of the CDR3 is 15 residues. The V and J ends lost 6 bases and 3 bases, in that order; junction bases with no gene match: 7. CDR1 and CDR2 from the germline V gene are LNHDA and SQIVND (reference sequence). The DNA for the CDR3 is TGTGCCAGTAGCCAAACCGGGACTAGCGGCTACGAGCAGTACTTC. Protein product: CASSQTGTSGYEQYF.

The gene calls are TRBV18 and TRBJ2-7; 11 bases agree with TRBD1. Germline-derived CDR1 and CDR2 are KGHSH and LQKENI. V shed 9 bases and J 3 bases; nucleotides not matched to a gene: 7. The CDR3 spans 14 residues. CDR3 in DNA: TGTGCCAGTTCGGACGGGACAGGGGGCTACGAGCAGTACTTC. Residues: CASSDGTGGYEQYF.

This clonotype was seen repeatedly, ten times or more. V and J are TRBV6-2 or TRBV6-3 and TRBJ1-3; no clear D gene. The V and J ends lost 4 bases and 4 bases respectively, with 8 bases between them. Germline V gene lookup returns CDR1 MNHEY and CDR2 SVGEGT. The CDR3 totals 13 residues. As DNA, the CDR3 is TGTGCCAGCAGTTCGGAGTACGGAAACACCATATATTTT. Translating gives CASSSEYGNTIYF.

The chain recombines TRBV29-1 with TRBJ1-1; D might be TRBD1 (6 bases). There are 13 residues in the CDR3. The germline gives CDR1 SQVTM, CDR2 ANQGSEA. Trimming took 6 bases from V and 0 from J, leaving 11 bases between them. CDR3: CSVHREVNTEAFF. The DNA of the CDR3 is TGCAGCGTCCACAGGGAGGTGAACACTGAAGCTTTCTTT.

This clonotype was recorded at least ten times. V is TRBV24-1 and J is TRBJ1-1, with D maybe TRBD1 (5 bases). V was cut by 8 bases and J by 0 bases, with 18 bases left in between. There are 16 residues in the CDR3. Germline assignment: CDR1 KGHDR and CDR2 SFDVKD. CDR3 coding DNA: TGTGCCACCAAACCGGGACGTGACCCGGTGAACACTGAAGCTTTCTTT. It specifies CATKPGRDPVNTEAFF.

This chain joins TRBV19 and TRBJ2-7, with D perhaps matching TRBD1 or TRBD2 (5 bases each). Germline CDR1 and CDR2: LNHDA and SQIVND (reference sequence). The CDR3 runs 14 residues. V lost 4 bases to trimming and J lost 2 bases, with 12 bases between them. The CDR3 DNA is TGTGCCAGTAGTAGGGGGAAGGGCACCTACGAGCAGTACTTC. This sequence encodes CASSRGKGTYEQYF. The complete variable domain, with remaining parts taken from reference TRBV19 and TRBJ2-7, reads DGGITQSPKYLFRKEGQNVTLSCEQNLNHDAMYWYRQDPGQGLRLIYYSQIVNDFQKGDIAEGYSVSREKKESFPLTVTSAQKNPTAFYLCASSRGKGTYEQYFGPGTRLTVT.

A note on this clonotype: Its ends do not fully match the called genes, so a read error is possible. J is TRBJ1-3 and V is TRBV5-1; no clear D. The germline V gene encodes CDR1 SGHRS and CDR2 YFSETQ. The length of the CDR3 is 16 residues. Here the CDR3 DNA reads TGCGCCAGCAGCACCAGAGACATCACTCCCGGAAACACCTTATATTTT. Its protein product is CASSTRDITPGNTLYF.

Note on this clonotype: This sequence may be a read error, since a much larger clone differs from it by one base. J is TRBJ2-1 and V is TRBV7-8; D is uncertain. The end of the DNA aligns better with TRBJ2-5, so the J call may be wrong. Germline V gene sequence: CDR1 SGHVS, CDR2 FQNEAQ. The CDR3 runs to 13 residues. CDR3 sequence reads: CASSNRNEETQYF. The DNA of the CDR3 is TGTGCCAGCAGCAACAGAAATGAAGAGACCCAGTACTTC.